This entry lists 24 T cell receptor beta chains sequenced from one sample in a study of T cell responses to AZD1222 COVID-19 vaccine. Using immunoSEQ multiplex PCR, the repertoire was profiled, and TCRdb retains in-frame clones only, with some absent. The sample comprises 90,000 to 130,000 clones, about 86% of which are singletons, and roughly 3% rests with the top ten. The input for sequencing was peripheral blood, taken on day 0 of AZD1222 vaccination. Receptors were obtained from an adult in good health.

This chain links TRBV6-5 with TRBJ1-4; D is perhaps TRBD1 (5 bases). The germline CDR1 and CDR2 sequences are MNHEY and SVGAGI. This CDR3 has 14 amino acids. Trimming removed 2 bases at V and 5 bases at J, with 9 bases between. The CDR3 nucleotides read TGTGCCAGCAGTTACGGGGGGATGAATGAAAAACTGTTTTTT. Translation: CASSYGGMNEKLFF.

The V and J genes are TRBV11-3 and TRBJ1-1, with D tentatively TRBD1 (5 bases). Deletions cut 1 base from V and 1 base from J, with 7 bases between. The CDR3 extends over 14 amino acids. Germline loops: CDR1 SGHNT, CDR2 YENEEA. CDR3 bases: TGTGCCAGCAGCTTAGGGGGGACGAACACTGAAGCTTTCTTT. The encoded protein is CASSLGGTNTEAFF.

The CDR3 bases are TGCGCCAGCAGCTTGGTTCCAGGAAGCTCCTACGAGCAGTACTTC. Its translation is CASSLVPGSSYEQYF. The chain carries TRBV5-1 and TRBJ2-7; D unresolved. Germline V gives CDR1 SGHRS, CDR2 YFSETQ. The CDR3 is 15 residues long. V lost 0 bases and J 0 bases, leaving 10 bases between the germline ends.

This clone was found once. This chain links TRBV6-5 with TRBJ2-1, with TRBD2 identical over 8 bases. The germline V gene encodes CDR1 MNHEY and CDR2 SVGAGI. This CDR3 has 15 amino acids. V dropped 6 bases and J dropped 4; count of bases not matched to a gene: 8. CDR3 in DNA: TGTGCCAGCAGAACAATCGGGACTAGGTACAATGAGCAGTTCTTC. Its protein is CASRTIGTRYNEQFF.

The V call is TRBV7-2, the J call TRBJ2-5; TRBD1 might be the D (6 bases). Germline loops: CDR1 SGHTA, CDR2 FQGNSA. This CDR3 has 15 residues. Trimming took 1 base from V and 4 from J, leaving 13 bases between them. CDR3 nucleotides: TGTGCCAGCAGCTTAGGGGAGCAGGGGACAGAGACCCAGTACTTC. This encodes CASSLGEQGTETQYF.

The rearrangement links TRBV11-2 to TRBJ2-7; perhaps TRBD2 as D (6 bases). The ends were cut back, 0 bases at V and 5 bases at J, with 11 bases in the middle. Germline CDR1 and CDR2: SGHAT and FQNNGV. This CDR3 spans 14 amino acids. CDR3 protein: CASSLEGGFDEQYF. The CDR3 nucleotides read TGTGCCAGCAGCTTAGAAGGAGGGTTCGACGAGCAGTACTTC.

This CDR3 reads CASIDWGATDTQYF. The CDR3 nucleotides are TGTGCCAGTATAGATTGGGGGGCCACAGATACGCAGTATTTT. The chain joins TRBV19 to TRBJ2-3, with D possibly called TRBD1 or TRBD2 (6 bases each). CDR3 length: 14 amino acids. The germline gives CDR1 LNHDA, CDR2 SQIVND (reference sequence). V dropped 7 bases and J dropped 2 bases, with 13 bases sitting between them.

This chain joins TRBV4-1 and TRBJ1-4; tentative D call: TRBD1 (5 bases). Trimming removed 0 bases at V and 5 bases at J, with 16 bases between. Germline V gives CDR1 MGHRA, CDR2 YSYEKL. The CDR3 extends over 17 amino acids. The CDR3 spells CASSQEGAGFGNEKLFF. CDR3 sequence (DNA): TGCGCCAGCAGCCAAGAAGGGGCTGGGTTCGGGAATGAAAAACTGTTTTTT.

This clone was seen once. This sequence joins TRBV6-5 and TRBJ1-2, with 7 bases matching TRBD1. The germline CDR1 and CDR2 sequences are MNHEY and SVGAGI. The CDR3 loop spans 14 amino acids. Losses at the gene ends were 7 bases for V and 4 bases for J; bases not matched to a gene: 9. In DNA form, the CDR3 reads TGTGCCAGCACCCCCGGACAGGAAACCTATGGCTACACCTTC. Translation: CASTPGQETYGYTF.

V gene TRBV3-1 (or the pseudogene TRBV3-2) combines with J gene TRBJ1-6, with a possible D match to TRBD1 (5 bases). CDR3 size: 15 residues. V lost 3 bases, J lost 3 bases, and 9 bases lay in between. Germline-derived CDR1 and CDR2 are LGHDT and YNNKEL (reference sequence). The CDR3 reads CASSHLTDYNSPLHF. The CDR3 DNA reads as TGTGCCAGCAGCCACCTGACAGACTATAATTCACCCCTCCACTTT.

In regard to this clone: The same CDR3 can be traced to other DNA sequences in this sample. The V gene is TRBV3-1 (or the pseudogene TRBV3-2), the J gene TRBJ1-5; D is unresolved. Germline assignment: CDR1 LGHDT and CDR2 YNNKEL (reference sequence). V lost 1 base to trimming and J lost 5 bases, with 6 bases between them. The CDR3 length is 13 residues. Here the CDR3 reads CASSQGLDQPQHF. The CDR3 nucleotides read TGTGCCAGCAGCCAAGGGTTGGATCAGCCCCAGCATTTT.

The V call is TRBV24-1, the J call TRBJ1-2; tentatively, D is TRBD1 (5 bases). From germline, CDR1 is KGHDR and CDR2 SFDVKD. The CDR3 is 16 residues long. The V gene lost 0 bases and the J gene lost 8 bases, with 18 bases spanning the gap. The CDR3 loop reads CATSDLGAVSPWGYTF. The CDR3 DNA follows: TGTGCCACCAGTGATTTGGGGGCGGTCTCGCCTTGGGGCTACACCTTC.

The rearrangement links TRBV5-5 to TRBJ2-1; TRBD1 aligns across 11 bases. V lost 2 bases to trimming and J lost 2 bases; unmatched junction nucleotides: 12. Germline lookup yields CDR1 SGHKS and CDR2 YYEKEE (reference sequence). This CDR3 has 19 residues. CDR3 DNA: TGTGCCAGCAGCTTCTCGGACAGGGGGCTTATGAGCCCCTACAATGAGCAGTTCTTC. Encoded protein: CASSFSDRGLMSPYNEQFF.

This clone was counted a single time. This sequence joins TRBV7-3 and TRBJ1-1; D is ambiguous. V lost 3 bases and J 1 base, leaving 9 bases between the germline ends. Germline V gives CDR1 SGHTA, CDR2 FQGTGA. CDR3 size: 14 residues. The DNA for the CDR3 is TGTGCCAGCAGCTTGGCCGACCGGAACACTGAAGCTTTCTTT. It encodes CASSLADRNTEAFF.

This chain joins TRBV7-2 and TRBJ1-1; D call uncertain. The length of the CDR3 is 15 residues. Germline CDR1 reads SGHTA; CDR2 reads FQGNSA. Trimming removed 0 bases at V and 1 base at J, with 9 bases between. CDR3 loop: CASSLAAAGNTEAFF. In DNA, the CDR3 is TGTGCCAGCAGCTTAGCCGCAGCGGGGAACACTGAAGCTTTCTTT.

The chain joins TRBV5-8 to TRBJ2-5; 7 bases are a match to TRBD2. This CDR3 is 14 amino acids long. The germline V gene encodes CDR1 SGHTS and CDR2 YDEGEE. With V trimmed by 3 bases and J by 3 bases, 5 bases remained unmatched. For the CDR3, the DNA is TGTGCCAGCAGCTGGGGGAGGGGTGAAGAGACCCAGTACTTC. Its translation is CASSWGRGEETQYF.

The gene calls are TRBV11-3 and TRBJ2-3; 7 bases match TRBD1. Trimming removed 1 base from V and 6 bases from J; junction bases left unmatched: 10. This CDR3 contains 16 residues. Germline V gene data show CDR1 as SGHNT and CDR2 as YENEEA. The CDR3 nucleotides are TGTGCCAGCAGCTTAGGACAGGGTATCCGTACGGATACGCAGTATTTT. It encodes CASSLGQGIRTDTQYF.

This chain uses TRBV6-5 with TRBJ1-4; possible D gene TRBD1, 6 bases. The CDR3 runs to 15 residues. Per germline, CDR1 MNHEY and CDR2 SVGAGI. The V end lost 6 bases, the J end lost 6 bases, and 17 bases lay between the germline ends. The CDR3 nucleotides are TGTGCCAGCAGGAAACAGTCAGGGGCTGATGAAAAACTGTTTTTT. This encodes CASRKQSGADEKLFF.

For the CDR3, the DNA is TGTGCCTGGGATACAGGGCTGAACACTGAAGCTTTCTTT. The encoded protein is CAWDTGLNTEAFF. The V call is TRBV30, the J call TRBJ1-1, with TRBD1 as a possible D gene (6 bases). Germline-derived CDR1 and CDR2 are GTSNPN and SVGIG (reference sequence). This CDR3 spans 13 amino acids. The ends were cut back, 5 bases at V and 0 bases at J, with 10 bases in the middle.

The chain recombines TRBV28 with TRBJ2-3; 9 bases agree with TRBD1. V trimming: 5 bases; J trimming: 4 bases; junction bases outside the gene matches: 13. Germline V CDR1 and CDR2: MDHEN, SYDVKM. There are 17 residues in the CDR3. The DNA of the CDR3 is TGTGCCAGCAGTCTCTGGTCACCGGACAGGGGCCCAGATACGCAGTATTTT. This translates into CASSLWSPDRGPDTQYF.

This chain uses TRBV6-1 with TRBJ1-1; the D gene is possibly TRBD1 (5 bases). Germline CDR1 is MNHNS and CDR2 is SASEGT. Trimming removed 1 base from V and 5 bases from J, with 8 bases in between. The CDR3 spans 13 residues. For the CDR3, the DNA is TGTGCCAGCAGTGAAGGTTGGGGGACTGAAGCTTTCTTT. Amino acid sequence: CASSEGWGTEAFF.

This clone appeared a single time. The J gene is TRBJ2-7, the V gene TRBV7-8; no firm D call. CDR3 length equals 13 residues. Trimming cost V 8 bases and J 2 bases, with 13 bases left between them. Germline CDR1 and CDR2: SGHVS and FQNEAQ. CDR3 in DNA: TGTGCCAGCGGTCTTACAGAAACCTACGAGCAGTACTTC. Translated, it gives CASGLTETYEQYF.

CDR3 nucleotide sequence: TGCAGTGCAGGGAGAGGCACTGAAGCTTTCTTT. It yields the protein CSAGRGTEAFF. This chain uses TRBV20-1 with TRBJ1-1, with D uncertain. There are 11 residues in the CDR3. Germline V lookup: CDR1 DFQATT, CDR2 SNEGSKA (reference sequence). V gave up 6 bases and J gave up 4 bases, with 9 bases separating them.

V is TRBV11-2 and J is TRBJ1-1; the D gene is possibly TRBD1 (6 bases). V was pared by 3 bases and J by 4 bases, with 12 bases between. There are 14 residues in the CDR3. Germline V gene sequence: CDR1 SGHAT, CDR2 FQNNGV. In DNA, the CDR3 is TGTGCCAGCAGCTTGATCAGGGGAAGCACTGAAGCTTTCTTT. Translated: CASSLIRGSTEAFF.